This TCR beta chain is from a study of blood T cell repertoires in COVID-19. The overall study: Samples came from the United States, Italy and Spain, spanning acute and convalescent COVID-19.

Trimming cost V 6 bases and J 4 bases; bases outside gene matches: 7. The CDR3 is 15 residues long. The germline CDR1 and CDR2 sequences are SGDLS and YYNGEE. Source study methods: For nucleated cells, counts were estimated from reference gene primer amplification. Here immunoSEQ multiplex PCR was the method, and the copy in TCRdb shows in-frame clones only, minus some. V and J calls plus clone size are reproduced from that table; the DNA served to infer D and trimming. In the table there are roughly 360,000 clones, roughly four fifths of which are singletons. Specimen: peripheral blood. This sequence was found in a human donor with acute or convalescent COVID-19. The donor label of this sample is uncertain. The chain combines TRBV9 with TRBJ2-5; TRBD2 matches at 12 bases. The CDR3 nucleotides are TGTGCCAGCATCAGACTAGCGGGGGCGGGAGAGACCCAGTACTTC. Translation gives CASIRLAGAGETQYF.